The present T cell receptor beta chain was sequenced within a study of shared clonotypes between healthy human individuals (TCRdb year 2020). Background on the whole study: Three men and two women, aged 18 to 49 years, made up the cohort. For each donor, three plates each were used for CD4 naive and CD4 memory, two plates were used for CD8 naive, and one plate was used for CD8 memory. To estimate repertoire size and how much clonotypes are shared between individuals, the study performed deep sequencing of blood TCR repertoires from roughly five healthy adults. Between about 0.94 and 8.9 billion PBMCs per donor were obtained by leukapheresis. To increase sequencing depth and limit assay-specific biases, TCR repertoire library preparation and sequencing were carried out by different laboratories using diverse techniques. Study-wide findings and limitations: Naive subsets generally had larger estimated clonotype richness than memory subsets. Incomplete sequencing was indicated by rarefaction of sorted-subset datasets, despite the large sequencing depth. Higher generation probabilities were observed for clonotypes shared by all four sorted-subset donors than for non-shared clonotypes. Pairwise subsampling led to the expectation that sequencing depth would affect the degree of clonotype sharing among donors. Sampling was limited to blood, and TCR repertoires in tissue likely differ from TCR repertoires in blood. The genetic and exposure-history diversity represented was limited by the small number of donors. When a handful of donors were compared, the shared fraction of clonotypes was about 5.2% for naive CD4, roughly 3.3% for naive CD8, more than 2% for memory CD4, and 0.35% to 0.5% for memory CD8.

The donors were healthy, HIV-negative adults who had no recently reported acute infections or vaccinations. Only Caucasian adults living in Nashville, Tennessee, USA were represented among the donors. CD4+ T cells were enriched by magnetic negative selection; naive cells were then positively selected on CD45RA, and the negative fraction formed the memory subset. After blood collection by leukapheresis, PBMCs were isolated using Ficoll-Histopaque density gradient centrifugation and then cryopreserved in the vapor phase of liquid nitrogen. Analytical flow cytometry was used to check the purity and quantity of each magnetically sorted T cell population. Genomic DNA was isolated from every sorted fraction and measured by UV absorbance on a Nanodrop 2000c. Turning to this clone: The specificity of this receptor is unknown. Base quality data are lacking; no much larger clone is found one base away.

From the cysteine through the phenylalanine, the CDR3 covers 13 amino acids. The kept DNA is CDR3 alone, 39 bases in frame from the first base. From a lookup of the germline V gene, CDR1 and CDR2 are SGHTA and FQGTGA. Here V drops 5 bases and J drops 3 bases, and the junction holds 1 base not matched to any gene. Using the deep immunoSEQ assay, TCR CDR3 regions were amplified from genomic DNA by multiplex PCR. Extracted genomic DNA from each cell subset was distributed evenly across all wells of several immunoSEQ 96-well plates, and each plate was treated as a replicate. For sorted subsets, 200 to 250 ng of genomic DNA, equivalent to 30,000 or so T cell genomes, went into each replicate PCR. The purified libraries were quantified using a Qubit 3.0 fluorometer, sized with a Bioanalyzer 2100, and then quantified again using the KAPA Library Quantification kit. Every immunoSEQ 96-well plate was sequenced on a separate single-read 150-cycle Illumina NextSeq 550 flow cell. The paper's processing steps were these. Because only junctional sequences without quality scores were contained in the immunoSEQ output, filtering matching that applied to full-length reads could not be performed. To assign V/J genes and CDR3, sequences were annotated against IMGT germline references using PyIR, a Python wrapper for IgBLAST v1.9. Reads with weak V/J assignments (E-value above 1e-6), missing CDR3, stop codons, out-of-frame junctions, or ambiguous translated residues were removed. V3J clonotypes were defined as sequences sharing the same inferred V gene, J gene, and CDR3 amino acid sequence. The percentage overlap between two repertoires was calculated by dividing the number of shared unique clonotypes by the size of the smaller repertoire. Three approaches were used to assess repertoire richness: RTK rarefaction, the Chao1 estimator, and Recon v2.1 estimates of unobserved clonotypes. OLGA was used to compute generation probabilities for all TCRbeta clonotypes that the gDNA method yielded from a handful of donors. Imported from immuneACCESS, the table was reduced by TCRdb to in-frame sequences with V and J called. These copies leave out some clones; in studies compared against another copy, an unresolved V gene accounts for under half, and the cause of the remainder is not known. V and J calls and clone size are as listed in that table; D and trimming were resolved from the DNA. Counted in this sample were 1.5 million to 1.9 million clones; 95% to 99% of them appeared once. The biggest ten clones account for roughly 0.45% of the sample.

The sequencing sample was made of naive CD4+ T cells sorted from blood. The sample's cell subset or site label, in plain terms: CD45RA+ positively selected. The chain is encoded by TRBV7-3 joined to TRBJ2-1; 7 bases in the junction line up with TRBD2. This clonotype was sampled from a young man in good health. The DNA is TGTGCCAGCAGCGCTAGCGGCTACAATGAGCAGTTCTTC. Translated, this is CASSASGYNEQFF.